This T cell receptor (beta chain) was profiled in a study of blood T cells in healthy people across ages. On the study more broadly: Researchers report that template switching captured about one barcoded beta molecule per two T cells. Findings and caveats of the study: A greater number of naive CD4+ cells and higher diversity distinguished long-lived donors from aged donors.

V was pared by 5 bases and J by 6 bases, with 17 bases between. The CDR3 runs to 15 residues. Germline CDR1 and CDR2: LGHNA and YSLEER. A second PCR of roughly 7 to 11 cycles used a sample-barcoded 5' primer and a J-beta primer mix. TCRdb called the 5' RACE reads again in MiXCR, with one record for every CDR3 protein. The table lists about a million distinct CDR3 sequences, around two fifths of them singletons. This clonotype was picked up a small number of times. The antigen is undetermined. V usage is TRBV4-3 and J usage is TRBJ2-1; either TRBD1 or TRBD2 may supply D (6 bases each). Material: blood. This TCR came from a man aged 18 to 29 in good health. DNA for the CDR3: TGCGCCAGCAGCAAGGGGGGCAGCCCAGGCAATGAGCAGTTCTTC. Protein sequence: CASSKGGSPGNEQFF.